The entry below describes one T cell receptor (beta chain). Its antigen is unidentified. PCR amplification relied on 60 Vbeta primers (plus 13 Jbeta primers). The table came from immunoSEQ multiplex PCR; TCRdb's copy has only in-frame clones and leaves some out. Here the sample spans some 130,000 clones, almost 80% being singletons. The data originate from a study of cytomegalovirus exposure and HLA in healthy donors. Study-wide findings and caveats: Specificity of three CMV-associated chains for CMV antigens was verified in vitro. Earlier results showed most TCR beta V segments being productive about 87% or about 30% of the time. It was assumed in the presence/absence analyses that sequencing depth was roughly uniform across donors.

The CDR3 sequence is 15 residues long. V was clipped by 6 bases and J by 3 bases; unmatched bases: 3. Per the germline V gene, CDR1 is SGHAT and CDR2 is FQNNGV. Sequenced input: PBMCs. V gene TRBV11-2 combines with J gene TRBJ2-2; 11 bases align to TRBD1. This receptor was taken from a female donor in good health and CMV-seronegative. The CDR3 loop is CASRRTGGDTGELFF. DNA for the CDR3: TGTGCCAGCAGAAGGACAGGGGGCGACACCGGGGAGCTGTTTTTT.